These 4 T cell receptor beta chains came from one sample sequenced in a study of T cell repertoires in cytomegalovirus infection. Antigens for these TCRs are unknown. TCRdb reprocessed the reads via MiXCR and lists one record per CDR3 protein. The sample yields roughly 200,000 distinct CDR3 sequences, 35% to 45% seen once. Here the sequenced sample was CD8+ T cells from cultured PBMCs, taken from culture after CMV antigen stimulation. These receptors were collected from a human donor in good health (CMV status not recorded). Some clones in this sample may be carry-over from other donors' samples.

The chain couples TRBV27 to TRBJ2-5; 7 bases agree with TRBD1. Germline V gene sequence: CDR1 MNHEY, CDR2 SMNVEV (reference sequence). There are 15 residues in the CDR3. The trim removed 7 bases at V and 0 bases at J, leaving 8 bases unmatched. Here the CDR3 DNA reads TGTGCCAGCAAAAGGGACAGACTCCACCAAGAGACCCAGTACTTC. Its protein product is CASKRDRLHQETQYF.

The chain recombines TRBV4-2 with TRBJ2-4; possible D gene TRBD2, 5 bases. CDR1 is LGHNA and CDR2 is YNFKEQ in the germline V gene. V was trimmed by 0 bases and J by 7 bases, leaving 13 bases between them. This CDR3 is built from 15 residues. CDR3 bases: TGTGCCAGCAGCCAAGATGTGGGGAGTAGGAACATTCAGTACTTC. Protein: CASSQDVGSRNIQYF.

The genes are TRBV6-6 and TRBJ2-2; no definite D call. Germline assignment: CDR1 MNHNY and CDR2 SVGAGI (reference sequence). V lost 6 bases to trimming and J lost 0 bases, with 20 bases between them. CDR3 length equals 18 residues. Written as DNA, the CDR3 is TGTGCCAGCAGCCCACCCCCCGGTGCCCTAACGAACACCGGGGAGCTGTTTTTT. This encodes CASSPPPGALTNTGELFF.

The rearrangement joins TRBV29-1 to TRBJ1-1; D may be TRBD1 (5 bases). CDR1 and CDR2 from the germline V gene are SQVTM and ANQGSEA. The CDR3 has 15 amino acids. The V end was cut by 1 base, the J end by 0 bases, with 12 bases between. The CDR3 protein is CSVEGGGGVNTEAFF. The CDR3 region has the DNA TGCAGCGTTGAAGGGGGTGGGGGTGTGAACACTGAAGCTTTCTTT.